The 20 T cell receptor beta chains given below trace back to one sample, sequenced in a study of CD8 T cells in ankylosing spondylitis. Via MiXCR, TCRdb re-called the 5' RACE reads, giving one row per CDR3 protein. The sample contains some 300,000 distinct CDR3 sequences, under 25% of which appear only once. Specimen: blood, either unsorted or a sorted T cell fraction (not recorded which). The receptor set was obtained from a female donor with ankylosing spondylitis or in good health (not recorded which).

V usage is TRBV12-3 or TRBV12-4 and J usage is TRBJ2-3; 16 bases are shared with TRBD2. With 10 bases clipped from V and 6 bases from J, the junction kept 7 bases outside the gene matches. The length of the CDR3 is 15 residues. The CDR3 loop is CATGTSGRAADTQYF. The CDR3 coding sequence is TGTGCCACCGGGACTAGCGGGAGGGCCGCGGATACGCAGTATTTT.

J is TRBJ2-1 and V is TRBV5-1, with D maybe TRBD2 (6 bases). The CDR3 runs to 13 residues. Germline V gives CDR1 SGHRS, CDR2 YFSETQ. V dropped 2 bases and J dropped 10 bases, with 13 bases sitting between them. The CDR3 spells CASSLNGGIEQFF. The DNA for the CDR3 is TGCGCCAGCAGCTTAAATGGGGGGATCGAGCAGTTCTTC.

In this sample, this clonotype turned up a few times. CDR3 in amino acids: CSASRPGEQYF. In DNA, the CDR3 is TGCAGTGCTAGTAGGCCCGGCGAGCAGTACTTC. V gene TRBV20-1 combines with J gene TRBJ2-7; D call uncertain. V was pared by 3 bases and J by 6 bases, with 9 bases between. Per germline, CDR1 DFQATT and CDR2 SNEGSKA (reference sequence). The CDR3 loop spans 11 amino acids.

This clonotype was picked up many times. This chain connects TRBV6-5 to TRBJ1-5; a weak D match, TRBD1 (6 bases). Looked up from germline, CDR1 is MNHEY and CDR2 is SVGAGI. V was cut by 5 bases and J by 0 bases, with 8 bases left in between. CDR3 size: 14 residues. The CDR3 DNA reads as TGTGCCAGCAGTGGGGGGCGTAGCAATCAGCCCCAGCATTTT. It yields the protein CASSGGRSNQPQHF.

The V gene is TRBV20-1, the J gene TRBJ2-1; weak D call: TRBD2 (6 bases). The CDR3 runs 15 residues. Germline CDR1 DFQATT, CDR2 SNEGSKA (reference sequence). V was cut by 3 bases and J by 2 bases, with 14 bases left in between. The chain's CDR3 is CSASDAGTPYNEQFF. DNA of the CDR3: TGCAGTGCTAGTGACGCGGGGACGCCCTACAATGAGCAGTTCTTC.

The chain joins TRBV10-3 to TRBJ2-1; D possibly corresponds to TRBD1 (5 bases). Germline V gene sequence: CDR1 ENHRY, CDR2 SYGVKD. V was trimmed by 0 bases and J by 7 bases, leaving 13 bases between them. The CDR3 contains 15 residues. The CDR3 reads CAISESGRSYNEQFF. DNA for the CDR3: TGTGCCATCAGTGAGTCGGGGCGGAGTTATAATGAGCAGTTCTTC.

This clonotype was picked up a small number of times. The chain links TRBV20-1 to TRBJ2-2; the match to TRBD2 covers 12 bases. Germline values: CDR1 DFQATT, CDR2 SNEGSKA (reference sequence). With V trimmed by 2 bases and J by 7 bases, 5 bases remained unmatched. CDR3 length: 15 residues. CDR3 DNA sequence: TGCAGTGCTAGACCTAGCGGGAGGGTAAACGGGGAGCTGTTTTTT. It encodes CSARPSGRVNGELFF.

This clonotype has only a few counts. This rearrangement joins TRBV12-3 or TRBV12-4 to TRBJ1-3; perhaps TRBD1 as D (5 bases). V lost 0 bases, J lost 10 bases, and 19 bases lay in between. This CDR3 has 16 residues. The CDR3 reads CASSLAPGRQGRTIYF. The CDR3 nucleotides are TGTGCCAGCAGTTTAGCGCCTGGGAGGCAGGGAAGGACCATATATTTT.

Only a few counts were recorded for this clonotype. V gene TRBV7-2 combines with J gene TRBJ2-4; D might be TRBD2 (5 bases). This CDR3 region has 13 residues. Germline V gives CDR1 SGHTA, CDR2 FQGNSA. V lost 5 bases, J lost 9 bases, and 14 bases lay in between. The CDR3 is CASSRARRSIQYF. The CDR3 bases are TGTGCCAGCAGCCGAGCGAGGAGGAGCATTCAGTACTTC.

The CDR3 DNA reads TGTGCCAGTAGTACTAGGTTGGAGGGGACTTATGGCTACACCTTC. Its translation: CASSTRLEGTYGYTF. This chain joins TRBV19 and TRBJ1-2, with a possible D match to TRBD1 (5 bases). The CDR3 is 15 residues long. V was clipped by 4 bases and J by 5 bases, with 17 bases between them. The V gene's germline CDR1 is LNHDA and CDR2 SQIVND (reference sequence). The complete variable domain, with remaining parts taken from reference TRBV19 and TRBJ1-2, reads DGGITQSPKYLFRKEGQNVTLSCEQNLNHDAMYWYRQDPGQGLRLIYYSQIVNDFQKGDIAEGYSVSREKKESFPLTVTSAQKNPTAFYLCASSTRLEGTYGYTFGSGTRLTVV.

This clonotype appeared a few times. This chain joins TRBV12-3 or TRBV12-4 and TRBJ2-7, with D maybe TRBD2 (5 bases). The V end lost 6 bases, the J end lost 6 bases, and 12 bases lay between the germline ends. This CDR3 has 12 residues. DNA of the CDR3: TGTGCCAGCAGCCCCCGGGAATTCGAGCAGTACTTC. It is translated as CASSPREFEQYF.

This clonotype was seen many times. This chain links TRBV12-3 or TRBV12-4 with TRBJ2-2; D not certain. The CDR3 length is 15 residues. Trimming took 2 bases from V and 2 from J, leaving 9 bases between them. CDR3 amino acids: CASSLRLINTGELFF. Written as DNA, the CDR3 is TGTGCCAGCAGTTTAAGGCTGATCAACACCGGGGAGCTGTTTTTT.

As concerns this clonotype: Its ends do not fully match the called genes, so a read error is possible. The chain recombines TRBV10-2 with TRBJ1-1, with D possibly matching TRBD1 (5 bases). The CDR3 loop spans 16 amino acids. CDR1 and CDR2 (germline): WSHSY, SAAADI. The CDR3 DNA reads TGCGCGAGCAGTGAGTGGGGGAGGGGCTCCAACACTGAAGCTTTCTTT. Protein product: CASSEWGRGSNTEAFF.

The chain employs TRBV7-8 and TRBJ2-1; 9 bases align to TRBD2. V was clipped by 5 bases and J by 6 bases; unmatched bases: 5. The CDR3 totals 14 residues. Germline CDR1 and CDR2: SGHVS and FQNEAQ. As DNA, the CDR3 is TGTGCCAGCAGCGGAGCGGGAGGACTCAATGAGCAGTTCTTC. Its protein is CASSGAGGLNEQFF.

J is TRBJ2-3 and V is TRBV5-1; no clear D gene. This CDR3 has 15 residues. The V and J ends lost 0 bases and 1 base respectively, with 9 bases between them. CDR1 and CDR2 (germline): SGHRS, YFSETQ. The CDR3 sequence is CASSLVAVGTDTQYF. CDR3 DNA sequence: TGCGCCAGCAGCTTGGTGGCGGTCGGCACAGATACGCAGTATTTT.

CDR3 region: CSAEGLADYEQYF. DNA for the CDR3: TGCAGTGCTGAAGGACTAGCGGACTACGAGCAGTACTTC. V is TRBV20-1 and J is TRBJ2-7; 10 bases map to TRBD2. V shed 5 bases, J shed 3 bases, and the junction held 4 bases outside the gene matches. Germline loops: CDR1 DFQATT, CDR2 SNEGSKA (reference sequence). This CDR3 is 13 amino acids long.

The chain couples TRBV28 to TRBJ1-3; 7 bases match TRBD1. V shed 8 bases and J 3 bases; nucleotides not matched to a gene: 10. The CDR3 consists of 15 residues. Germline V gene data show CDR1 as MDHEN and CDR2 as SYDVKM. The CDR3 DNA follows: TGTGCCAGCTATCCGGACAGGCCGGGTGGAAACACCATATATTTT. Encoded protein: CASYPDRPGGNTIYF.

The chain carries TRBV5-4 and TRBJ2-1, with D hard to call. Germline V CDR1 and CDR2: SGHNT, YYREEE (reference sequence). Trimming cost V 7 bases and J 4 bases, with 15 bases left between them. This CDR3 contains 14 residues. The DNA of the CDR3 is TGTGCCAGCCCCTCCGAGACCGCATACAATGAGCAGTTCTTC. Its protein product is CASPSETAYNEQFF.

This clonotype was seen a few times. The chain joins TRBV18 to TRBJ1-2; 10 bases line up with TRBD1. The CDR3 contains 16 residues. Trimming cost V 5 bases and J 5 bases; bases outside gene matches: 11. The V gene's germline CDR1 is KGHSH and CDR2 LQKENI. The CDR3 region has the DNA TGTGCCAGCTCATCCCCCCCCGGGACAGGGGAGTATGGCTACACCTTC. Translating it yields CASSSPPGTGEYGYTF.

This clonotype was counted only a few times. The J gene is TRBJ2-2, the V gene TRBV12-3 or TRBV12-4; D not certain. Deletions cut 2 bases from V and 8 bases from J, with 3 bases between. This CDR3 has 11 amino acids. The CDR3 nucleotides read TGTGCCAGCAGTTTATTTGGGGAGCTGTTTTTT. Residues: CASSLFGELFF.